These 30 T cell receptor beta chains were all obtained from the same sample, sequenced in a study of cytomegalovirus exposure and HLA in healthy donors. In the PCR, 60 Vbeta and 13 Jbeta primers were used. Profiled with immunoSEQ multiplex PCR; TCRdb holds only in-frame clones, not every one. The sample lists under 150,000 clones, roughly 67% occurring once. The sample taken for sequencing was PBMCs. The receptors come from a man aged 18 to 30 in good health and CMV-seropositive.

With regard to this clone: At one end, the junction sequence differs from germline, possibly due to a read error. The CDR3 bases are TGTGCCAGCAATGCAGGGTCCACCAGGGAGCTGTTTTTT. Protein: CASNAGSTRELFF. V usage is TRBV28 and J usage is TRBJ2-2, with D possibly matching TRBD1 (5 bases). Germline V gene sequence: CDR1 MDHEN, CDR2 SYDVKM. The CDR3 is made up of 13 amino acids.

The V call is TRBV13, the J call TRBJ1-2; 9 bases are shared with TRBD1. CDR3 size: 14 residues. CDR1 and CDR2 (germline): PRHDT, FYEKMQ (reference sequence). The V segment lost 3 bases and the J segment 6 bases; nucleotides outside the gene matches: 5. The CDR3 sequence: CASSLKDRGHGYTF. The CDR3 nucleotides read TGTGCCAGCAGCTTGAAGGACAGGGGCCATGGCTACACCTTC.

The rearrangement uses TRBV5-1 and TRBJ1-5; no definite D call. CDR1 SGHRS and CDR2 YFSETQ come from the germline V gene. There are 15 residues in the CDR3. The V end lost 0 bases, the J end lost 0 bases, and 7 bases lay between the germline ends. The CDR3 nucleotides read TGCGCCAGCAGCTTGGGAGGGTATAGCAATCAGCCCCAGCATTTT. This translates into CASSLGGYSNQPQHF.

CDR3 protein: CASSETGGYNEQFF. CDR3 DNA: TGTGCCAGCAGTGAGACAGGGGGTTACAATGAGCAGTTCTTC. This sequence joins TRBV6-4 and TRBJ2-1; 9 bases agree with TRBD1. The trim removed 3 bases at V and 4 bases at J, leaving 1 base unmatched. The length of the CDR3 is 14 residues. Germline values: CDR1 MRHNA, CDR2 SNTAGT.

The CDR3 here is CASSDERGGGGNEQFF. The CDR3 coding sequence is TGTGCCAGCAGTGACGAGCGGGGCGGGGGCGGCAATGAGCAGTTCTTC. The chain carries TRBV2 and TRBJ2-1; maybe TRBD2 (7 bases). Trimming cost V 3 bases and J 6 bases, with 18 bases left between them. The CDR3 runs to 16 residues. Germline CDR1 and CDR2: SNHLY and FYNNEI. The full variable domain, with the rest looked up from reference TRBV2 and TRBJ2-1, is EPEVTQTPSHQVTQMGQEVILRCVPISNHLYFYWYRQILGQKVEFLVSFYNNEISEKSEIFDDQFSVERPDGSNFTLKIRSTKLEDSAMYFCASSDERGGGGNEQFFGPGTRLTVL.

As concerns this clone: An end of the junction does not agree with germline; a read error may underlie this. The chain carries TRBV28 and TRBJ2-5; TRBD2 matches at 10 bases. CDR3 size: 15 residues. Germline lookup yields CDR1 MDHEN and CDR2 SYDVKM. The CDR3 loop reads CASRLSSGGRETQYF. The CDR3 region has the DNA TGTGCCAGCAGGTTATCTAGCGGGGGCCGGGAGACCCAGTACTTC.

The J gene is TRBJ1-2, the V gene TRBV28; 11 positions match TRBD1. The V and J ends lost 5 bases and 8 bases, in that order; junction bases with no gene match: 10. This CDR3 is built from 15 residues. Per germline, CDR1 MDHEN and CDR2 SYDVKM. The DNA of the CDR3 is TGTGCCAGCAGTGAGCCGCCGGGACAGGGGGGCGGCTACACCTTC. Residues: CASSEPPGQGGGYTF.

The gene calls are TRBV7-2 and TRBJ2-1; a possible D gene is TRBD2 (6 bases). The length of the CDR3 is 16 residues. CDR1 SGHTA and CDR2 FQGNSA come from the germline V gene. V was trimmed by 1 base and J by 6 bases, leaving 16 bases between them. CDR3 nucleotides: TGTGCCAGCAGCTTAGTCCCCTCGCAGGGACTCAATGAGCAGTTCTTC. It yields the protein CASSLVPSQGLNEQFF. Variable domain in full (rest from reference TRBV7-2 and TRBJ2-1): GAGVSQSPSNKVTEKGKDVELRCDPISGHTALYWYRQSLGQGLEFLIYFQGNSAPDKSGLPSDRFSAERTGGSVSTLTIQRTQQEDSAVYLCASSLVPSQGLNEQFFGPGTRLTVL.

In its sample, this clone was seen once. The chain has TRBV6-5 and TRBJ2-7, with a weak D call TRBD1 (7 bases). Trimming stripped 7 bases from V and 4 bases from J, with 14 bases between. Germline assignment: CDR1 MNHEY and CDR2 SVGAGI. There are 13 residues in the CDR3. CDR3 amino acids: CASKGGGSYEQYF. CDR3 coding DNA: TGTGCCAGCAAAGGAGGGGGCTCGTACGAGCAGTACTTC.

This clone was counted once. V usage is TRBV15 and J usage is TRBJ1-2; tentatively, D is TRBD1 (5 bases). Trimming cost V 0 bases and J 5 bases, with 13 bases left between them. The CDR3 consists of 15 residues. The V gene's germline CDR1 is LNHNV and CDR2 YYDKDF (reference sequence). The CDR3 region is CATSRDQGLGYGYTF. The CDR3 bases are TGTGCCACCAGCAGAGATCAGGGACTCGGGTATGGCTACACCTTC.

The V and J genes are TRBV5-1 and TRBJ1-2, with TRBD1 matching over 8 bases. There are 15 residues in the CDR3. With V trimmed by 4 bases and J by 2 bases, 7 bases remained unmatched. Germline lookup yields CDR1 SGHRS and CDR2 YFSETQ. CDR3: CASSPRTGKNYGYTF. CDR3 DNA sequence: TGCGCCAGCAGCCCCCGGACAGGGAAGAACTATGGCTACACCTTC.

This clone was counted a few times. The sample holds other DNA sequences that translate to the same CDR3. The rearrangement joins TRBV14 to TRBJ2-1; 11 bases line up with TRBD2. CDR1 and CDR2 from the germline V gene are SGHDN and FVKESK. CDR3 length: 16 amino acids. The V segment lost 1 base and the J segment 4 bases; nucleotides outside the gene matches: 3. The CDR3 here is CASSQGSGGAYNEQFF. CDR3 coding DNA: TGTGCCAGCAGCCAAGGTAGCGGGGGGGCTTACAATGAGCAGTTCTTC.

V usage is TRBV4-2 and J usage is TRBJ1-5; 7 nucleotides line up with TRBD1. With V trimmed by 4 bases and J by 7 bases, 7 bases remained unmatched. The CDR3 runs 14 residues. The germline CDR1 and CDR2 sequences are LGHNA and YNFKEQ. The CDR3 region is CASSPNRGQQPQHF. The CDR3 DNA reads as TGTGCCAGCAGCCCCAACAGGGGCCAACAGCCCCAGCATTTT.

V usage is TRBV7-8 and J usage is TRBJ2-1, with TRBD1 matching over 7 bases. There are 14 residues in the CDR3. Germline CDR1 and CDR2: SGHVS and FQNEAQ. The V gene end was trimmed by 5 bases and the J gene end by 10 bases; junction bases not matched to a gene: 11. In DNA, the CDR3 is TGTGCCAGCAGCGCTCGACAGGGTTCGGAGGAGCAGTTCTTC. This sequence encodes CASSARQGSEEQFF.

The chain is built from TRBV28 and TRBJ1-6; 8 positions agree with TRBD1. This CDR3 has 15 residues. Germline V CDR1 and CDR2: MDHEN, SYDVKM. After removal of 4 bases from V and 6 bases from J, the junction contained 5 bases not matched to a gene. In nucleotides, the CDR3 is TGTGCCAGCAGTTCTAGGACAGGGCCTAATTCACCCCTCCACTTT. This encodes CASSSRTGPNSPLHF.

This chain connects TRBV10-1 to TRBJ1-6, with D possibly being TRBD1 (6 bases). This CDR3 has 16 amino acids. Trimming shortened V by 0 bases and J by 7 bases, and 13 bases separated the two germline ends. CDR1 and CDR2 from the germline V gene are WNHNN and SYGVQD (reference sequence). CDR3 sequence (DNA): TGCGCCAGCAGTGAGTCGAAGGCAGGGGCCAATTCACCCCTCCACTTT. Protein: CASSESKAGANSPLHF.

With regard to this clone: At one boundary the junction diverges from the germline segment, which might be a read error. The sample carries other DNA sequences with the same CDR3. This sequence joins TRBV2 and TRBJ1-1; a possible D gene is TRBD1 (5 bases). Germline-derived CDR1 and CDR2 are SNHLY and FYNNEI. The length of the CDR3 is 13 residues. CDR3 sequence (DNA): TGTGCCAGCAGTGAAGACAGGAACACTGAAGCCTTCTTT. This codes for CASSEDRNTEAFF.

The CDR3 DNA follows: TGTGCCAGCACCTTAGGTGCAGGGTACACGGATACGCAGTATTTT. It is translated as CASTLGAGYTDTQYF. This sequence joins TRBV6-5 and TRBJ2-3; perhaps TRBD1 as D (5 bases). The CDR3 spans 15 residues. With 7 bases removed from V and 6 bases from J, the gap between germline ends came to 20 bases. Germline V lookup: CDR1 MNHEY, CDR2 SVGAGI.

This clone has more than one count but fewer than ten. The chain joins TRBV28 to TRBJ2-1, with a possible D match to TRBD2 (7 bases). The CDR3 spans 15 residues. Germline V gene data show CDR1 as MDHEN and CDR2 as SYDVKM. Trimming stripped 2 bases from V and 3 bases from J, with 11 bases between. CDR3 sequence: CASSLRGAVYNEQFF. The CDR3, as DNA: TGTGCCAGCAGTTTACGGGGGGCGGTCTACAATGAGCAGTTCTTC.

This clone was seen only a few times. Here the CDR3 DNA reads TGTGCCAGCAGCCTAGGCGGGAGCTCCTACGAGCAGTACTTC. It codes for CASSLGGSSYEQYF. This rearrangement joins TRBV5-6 to TRBJ2-7, with TRBD2 matching over 7 bases. The CDR3 contains 14 residues. Trimming at V came to 4 bases and at J to 0 bases, leaving 4 bases not matched to a gene. Germline CDR1 and CDR2: SGHDT and YYEEEE.

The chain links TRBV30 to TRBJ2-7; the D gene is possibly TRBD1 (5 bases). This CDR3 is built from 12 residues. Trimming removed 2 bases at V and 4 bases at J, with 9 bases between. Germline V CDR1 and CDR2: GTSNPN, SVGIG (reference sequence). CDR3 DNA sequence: TGTGCCTGGAGTTCAACAGGTTACGAGCAGTACTTC. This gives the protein CAWSSTGYEQYF.

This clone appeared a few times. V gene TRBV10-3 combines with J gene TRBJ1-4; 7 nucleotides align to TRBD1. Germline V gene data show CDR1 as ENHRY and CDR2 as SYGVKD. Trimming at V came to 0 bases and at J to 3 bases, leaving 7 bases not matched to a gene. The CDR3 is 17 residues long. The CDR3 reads CAISESTFGTANEKLFF. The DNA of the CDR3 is TGTGCCATCAGTGAGTCGACGTTCGGGACAGCTAATGAAAAACTGTTTTTT.

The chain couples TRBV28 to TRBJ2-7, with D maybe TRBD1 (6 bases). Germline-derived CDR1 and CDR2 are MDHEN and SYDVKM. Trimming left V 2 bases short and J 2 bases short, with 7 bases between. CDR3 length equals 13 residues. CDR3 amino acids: CASSLGGPYEQYV. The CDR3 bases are TGTGCCAGCAGTTTAGGGGGCCCCTACGAGCAGTACGTC.

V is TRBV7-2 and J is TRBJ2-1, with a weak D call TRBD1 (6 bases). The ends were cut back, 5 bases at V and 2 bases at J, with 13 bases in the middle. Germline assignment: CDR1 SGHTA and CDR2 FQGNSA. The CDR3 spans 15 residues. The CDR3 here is CASSPRQDTYNEQFF. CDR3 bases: TGTGCCAGCAGCCCCCGACAGGACACCTACAATGAGCAGTTCTTC.

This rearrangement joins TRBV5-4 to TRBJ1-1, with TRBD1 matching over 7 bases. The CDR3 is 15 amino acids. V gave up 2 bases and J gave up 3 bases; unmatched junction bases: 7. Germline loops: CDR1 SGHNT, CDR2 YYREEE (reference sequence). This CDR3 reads CASSFPTGVDTEAFF. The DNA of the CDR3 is TGTGCCAGCAGCTTCCCTACAGGGGTGGACACTGAAGCTTTCTTT.

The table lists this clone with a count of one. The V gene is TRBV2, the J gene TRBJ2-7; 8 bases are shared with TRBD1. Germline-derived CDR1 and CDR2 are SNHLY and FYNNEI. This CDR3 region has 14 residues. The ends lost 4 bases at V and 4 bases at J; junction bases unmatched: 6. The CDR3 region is CASSVQGVRYEQYV. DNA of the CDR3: TGTGCCAGCAGTGTACAGGGGGTTAGGTACGAGCAGTACGTC.

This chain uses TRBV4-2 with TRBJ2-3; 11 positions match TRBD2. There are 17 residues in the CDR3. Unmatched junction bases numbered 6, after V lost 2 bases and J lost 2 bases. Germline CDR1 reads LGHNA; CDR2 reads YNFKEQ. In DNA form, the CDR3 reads TGTGCCAGCAGCCAAAGTAAGACTAGCGGGGTCACAGATACGCAGTATTTT. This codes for CASSQSKTSGVTDTQYF.

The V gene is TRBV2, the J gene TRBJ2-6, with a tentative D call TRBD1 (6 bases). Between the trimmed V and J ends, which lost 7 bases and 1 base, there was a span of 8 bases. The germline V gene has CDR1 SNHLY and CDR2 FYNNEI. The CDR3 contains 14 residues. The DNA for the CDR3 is TGTGCCAGCAAGGGGGAATCTGGGGCCAACGTCCTGACTTTC. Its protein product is CASKGESGANVLTF.

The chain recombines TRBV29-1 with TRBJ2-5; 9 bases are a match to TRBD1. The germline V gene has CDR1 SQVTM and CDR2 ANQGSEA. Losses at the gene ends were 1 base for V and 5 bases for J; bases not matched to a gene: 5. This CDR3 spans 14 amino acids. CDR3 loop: CSVEGDRVGETQYF. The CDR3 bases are TGCAGCGTTGAAGGGGACAGGGTTGGGGAGACCCAGTACTTC.

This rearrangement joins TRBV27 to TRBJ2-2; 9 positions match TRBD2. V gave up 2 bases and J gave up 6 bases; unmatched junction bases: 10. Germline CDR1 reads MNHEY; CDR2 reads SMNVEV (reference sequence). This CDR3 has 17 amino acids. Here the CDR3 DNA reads TGTGCCAGCAGTTTAACCTTAGCGGGGGCTGTCCCCGGGGAGCTGTTTTTT. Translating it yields CASSLTLAGAVPGELFF.